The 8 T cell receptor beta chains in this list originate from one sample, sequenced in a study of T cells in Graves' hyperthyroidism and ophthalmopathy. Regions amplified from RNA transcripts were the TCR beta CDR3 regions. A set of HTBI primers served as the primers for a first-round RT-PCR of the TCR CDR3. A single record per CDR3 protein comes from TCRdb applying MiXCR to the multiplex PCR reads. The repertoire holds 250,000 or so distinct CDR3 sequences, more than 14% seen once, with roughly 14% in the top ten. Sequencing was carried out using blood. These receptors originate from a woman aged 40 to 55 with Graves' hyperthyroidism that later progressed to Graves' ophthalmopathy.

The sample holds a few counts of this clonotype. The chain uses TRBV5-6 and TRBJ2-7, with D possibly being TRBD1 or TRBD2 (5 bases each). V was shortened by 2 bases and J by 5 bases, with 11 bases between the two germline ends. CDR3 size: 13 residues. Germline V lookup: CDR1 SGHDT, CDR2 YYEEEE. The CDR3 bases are TGTGCCAGCAGCTTCGGGACCCTTAACGAGCAGTACTTC. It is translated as CASSFGTLNEQYF.

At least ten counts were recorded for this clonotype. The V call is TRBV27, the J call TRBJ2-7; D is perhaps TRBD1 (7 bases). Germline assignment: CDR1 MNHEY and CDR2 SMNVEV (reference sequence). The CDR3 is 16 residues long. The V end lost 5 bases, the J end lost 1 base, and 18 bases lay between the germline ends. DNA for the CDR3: TGTGCCAGCAGTGGAAAGGGGGCTAGCGATTCCTACGAGCAGTACTTC. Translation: CASSGKGASDSYEQYF.

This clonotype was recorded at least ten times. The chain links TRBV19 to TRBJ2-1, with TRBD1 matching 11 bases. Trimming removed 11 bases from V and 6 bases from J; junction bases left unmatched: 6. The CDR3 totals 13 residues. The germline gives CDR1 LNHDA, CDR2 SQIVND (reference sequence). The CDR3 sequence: CAGGQGDFNEQFF. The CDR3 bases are TGTGCCGGGGGACAGGGGGACTTCAATGAGCAGTTCTTC.

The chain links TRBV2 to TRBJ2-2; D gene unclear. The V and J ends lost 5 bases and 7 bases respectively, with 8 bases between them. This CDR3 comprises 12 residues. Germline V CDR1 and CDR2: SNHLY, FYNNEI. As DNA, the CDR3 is TGTGCCAGCAGTTCCGAAGGCGGGGAGCTGTTTTTT. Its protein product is CASSSEGGELFF.

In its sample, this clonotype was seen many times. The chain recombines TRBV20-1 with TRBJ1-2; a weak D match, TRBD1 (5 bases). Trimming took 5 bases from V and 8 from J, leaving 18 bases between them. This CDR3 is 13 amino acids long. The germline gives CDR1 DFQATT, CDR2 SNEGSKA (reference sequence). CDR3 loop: CSASVGEENGYTF. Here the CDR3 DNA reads TGCAGTGCTTCGGTAGGGGAGGAGAACGGCTACACCTTC.

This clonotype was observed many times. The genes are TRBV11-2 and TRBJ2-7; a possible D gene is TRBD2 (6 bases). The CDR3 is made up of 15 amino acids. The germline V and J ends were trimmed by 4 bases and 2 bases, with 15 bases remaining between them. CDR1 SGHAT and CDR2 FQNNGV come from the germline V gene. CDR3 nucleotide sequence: TGTGCCAGCAGCTCTATCGGGAGAAGGACCTACGAGCAGTACTTC. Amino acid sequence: CASSSIGRRTYEQYF.

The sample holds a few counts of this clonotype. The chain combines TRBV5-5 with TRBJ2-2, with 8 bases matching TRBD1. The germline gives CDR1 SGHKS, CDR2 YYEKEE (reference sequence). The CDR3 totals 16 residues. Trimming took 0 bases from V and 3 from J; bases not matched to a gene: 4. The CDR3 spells CASSLVPGGYTGELFF. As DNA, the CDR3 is TGTGCCAGCAGCTTGGTTCCAGGGGGCTACACCGGGGAGCTGTTTTTT.

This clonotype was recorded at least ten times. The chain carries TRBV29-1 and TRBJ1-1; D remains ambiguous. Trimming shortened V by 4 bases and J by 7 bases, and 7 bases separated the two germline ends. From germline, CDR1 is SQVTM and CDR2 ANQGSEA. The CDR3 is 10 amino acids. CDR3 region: CSVVDREAFF. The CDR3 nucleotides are TGCAGCGTTGTGGACCGTGAAGCTTTCTTT.